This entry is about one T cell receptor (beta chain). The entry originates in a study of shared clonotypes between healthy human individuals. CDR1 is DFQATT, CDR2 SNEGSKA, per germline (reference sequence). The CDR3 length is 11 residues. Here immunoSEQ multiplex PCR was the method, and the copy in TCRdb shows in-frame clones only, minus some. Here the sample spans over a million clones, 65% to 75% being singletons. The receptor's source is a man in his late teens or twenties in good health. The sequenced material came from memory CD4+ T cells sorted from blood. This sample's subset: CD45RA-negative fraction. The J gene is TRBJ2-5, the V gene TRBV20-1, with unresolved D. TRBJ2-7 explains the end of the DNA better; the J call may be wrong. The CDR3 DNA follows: TGCAGTGGGGGTACCACCTACGAGCAGTACTTC. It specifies CSGGTTYEQYF.